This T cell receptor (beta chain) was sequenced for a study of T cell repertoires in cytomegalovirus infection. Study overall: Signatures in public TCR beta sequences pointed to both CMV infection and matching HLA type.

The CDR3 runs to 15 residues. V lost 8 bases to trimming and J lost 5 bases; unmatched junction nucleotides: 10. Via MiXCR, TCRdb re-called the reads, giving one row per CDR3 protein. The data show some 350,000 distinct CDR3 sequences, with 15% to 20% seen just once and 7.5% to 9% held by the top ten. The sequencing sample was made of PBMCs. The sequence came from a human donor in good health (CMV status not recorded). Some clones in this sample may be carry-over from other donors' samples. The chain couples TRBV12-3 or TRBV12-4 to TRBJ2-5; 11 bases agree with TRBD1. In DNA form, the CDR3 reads TGTGCCAGCGACGACGGACAGGGGGCGCGGGAGACCCAGTACTTC. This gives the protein CASDDGQGARETQYF.